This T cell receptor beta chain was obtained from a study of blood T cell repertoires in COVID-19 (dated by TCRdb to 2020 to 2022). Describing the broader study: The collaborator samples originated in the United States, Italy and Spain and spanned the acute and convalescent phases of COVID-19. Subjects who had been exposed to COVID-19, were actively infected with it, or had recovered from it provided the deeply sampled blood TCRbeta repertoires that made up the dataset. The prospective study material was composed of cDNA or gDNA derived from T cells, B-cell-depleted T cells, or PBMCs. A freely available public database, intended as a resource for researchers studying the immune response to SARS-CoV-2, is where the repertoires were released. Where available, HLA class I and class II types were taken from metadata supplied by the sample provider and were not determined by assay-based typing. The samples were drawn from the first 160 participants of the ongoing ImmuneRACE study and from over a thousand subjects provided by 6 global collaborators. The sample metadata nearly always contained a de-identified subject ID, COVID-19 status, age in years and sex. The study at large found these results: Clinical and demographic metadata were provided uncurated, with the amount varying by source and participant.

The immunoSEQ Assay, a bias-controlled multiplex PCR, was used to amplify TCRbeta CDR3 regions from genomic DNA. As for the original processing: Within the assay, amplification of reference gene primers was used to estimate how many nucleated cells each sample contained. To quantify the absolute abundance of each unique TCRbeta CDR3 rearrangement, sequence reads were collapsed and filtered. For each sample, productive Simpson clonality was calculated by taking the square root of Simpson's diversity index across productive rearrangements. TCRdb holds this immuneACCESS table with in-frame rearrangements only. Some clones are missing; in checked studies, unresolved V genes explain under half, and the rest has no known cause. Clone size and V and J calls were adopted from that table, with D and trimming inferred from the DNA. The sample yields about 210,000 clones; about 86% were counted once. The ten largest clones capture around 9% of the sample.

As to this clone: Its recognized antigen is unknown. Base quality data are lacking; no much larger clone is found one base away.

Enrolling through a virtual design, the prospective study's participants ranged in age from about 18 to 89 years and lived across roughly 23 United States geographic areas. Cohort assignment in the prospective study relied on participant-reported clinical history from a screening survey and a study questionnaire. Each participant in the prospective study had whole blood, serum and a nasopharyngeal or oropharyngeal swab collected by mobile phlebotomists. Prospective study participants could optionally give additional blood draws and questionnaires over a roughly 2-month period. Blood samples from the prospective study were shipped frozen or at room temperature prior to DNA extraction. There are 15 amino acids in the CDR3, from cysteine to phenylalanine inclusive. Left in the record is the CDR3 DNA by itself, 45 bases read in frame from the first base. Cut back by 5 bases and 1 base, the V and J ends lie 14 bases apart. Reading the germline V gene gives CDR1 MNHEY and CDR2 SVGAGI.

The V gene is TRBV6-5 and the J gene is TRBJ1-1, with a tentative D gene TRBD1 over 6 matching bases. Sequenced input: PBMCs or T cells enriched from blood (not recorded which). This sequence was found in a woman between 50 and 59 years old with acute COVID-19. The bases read TGTGCCAGCAGTCCCATGGACAGCAGGAACACTGAAGCTTTCTTT. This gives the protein CASSPMDSRNTEAFF.